The rows below give T cell receptor beta chains drawn from one sample of a study of OX40 agonist ivuxolimab in advanced cancers. This table comes from immunoSEQ multiplex PCR, and its TCRdb copy is limited to in-frame clones, with some not included. The table shows about 99,000 clones, with about 91% occurring only once. Sequenced here: CD4+ or CD8+ T cells sorted from blood, sampled in a trial of the OX40 agonist ivuxolimab. These receptors all come from an adult with an advanced solid tumor such as melanoma, head and neck, liver or kidney cancer. The CDR3 runs from the conserved cysteine through the conserved F or W. Each record gives: J gene, D gene, V gene, clone size, CDR3 DNA, CDR3 protein. D genes are given only for firm matches. For some rows the clone size is stated as once, few or many, or as a class when expanded; others skip it.

J: TRBJ2-1; D: TRBD2; V: TRBV7-2; size: .; DNA: TGTGCCAGCAGCCCAGAGGGGACTAGCGGTACCTACAATGAGCAGTTCTTC; CDR3: CASSPEGTSGTYNEQFF
J: TRBJ2-3; D: .; V: TRBV5-4; size: .; DNA: TGTGCCAGCAGCGAGGTCGGGGGCTACACAGATACGCAGTATTTT; CDR3: CASSEVGGYTDTQYF
J: TRBJ2-1; D: TRBD2; V: TRBV7-2; size: .; DNA: TGTGCCAGCAGCTCGACTAGCGGCCTCTACAATGAGCAGTTCTTC; CDR3: CASSSTSGLYNEQFF
J: TRBJ2-1; D: TRBD2; V: TRBV27; size: few; DNA: TGTGCCTGCCGGAGGGCGGGAGGAAATGGTGAGCAGTTCTTC; CDR3: CACRRAGGNGEQFF
J: TRBJ1-4; D: .; V: TRBV7-9; size: .; DNA: TGTGCCAGCAGCTTGTCACAGGATAATGAAAAACTGTTTTTT; CDR3: CASSLSQDNEKLFF
J: TRBJ2-3; D: TRBD2; V: TRBV15; size: .; DNA: TGTGCCACCAGGGCTAGCGGGAGCACAGATACGCAGTATTTT; CDR3: CATRASGSTDTQYF
J: TRBJ1-3; D: .; V: TRBV4-3; size: few; DNA: TGCGCCAGCAGCCCCTCAAGGGGGAACACCATATATTTT; CDR3: CASSPSRGNTIYF
J: TRBJ2-5; D: .; V: TRBV6-6; size: .; DNA: TGTGCCAGCAGTCCCAATTACCAAGAGACCCAGTACTTC; CDR3: CASSPNYQETQYF
J: TRBJ2-7; D: TRBD2; V: TRBV19; size: .; DNA: TGTGCCAGTAGGATGACTAGCGGAACCTACGAGCAGTACTTC; CDR3: CASRMTSGTYEQYF
J: TRBJ1-5; D: .; V: TRBV21-1; size: .; DNA: TGTGCCAGCAGCAAAGAGAGTTCCAGGGACAATCAGCCCCAGCATTTT; CDR3: CASSKESSRDNQPQHF
J: TRBJ1-2; D: TRBD1; V: TRBV6-5; size: .; DNA: TGTGCCAGCAGTAGACAGGGGTCTGACGGCTACACCTTC; CDR3: CASSRQGSDGYTF
J: TRBJ2-7; D: TRBD2; V: TRBV19; size: .; DNA: TGTGGCAGTGGTACTAGCGGATACGAGCAGTACTTC; CDR3: CGSGTSGYEQYF
J: TRBJ2-2; D: .; V: TRBV19; size: .; DNA: TGTGCCAGTACCATACCCCAGGGTTCCCCCGGGGAGCTGTTTTTT; CDR3: CASTIPQGSPGELFF
J: TRBJ2-7; D: .; V: TRBV11-2; size: .; DNA: TGTGCCAGCAGCTTAGGGGTAGGGCTGTACTACGAGCAGTACTTC; CDR3: CASSLGVGLYYEQYF
J: TRBJ1-5; D: .; V: TRBV4-1; size: .; DNA: TGCGCCAGCAGCGAGGGGATAGGTGGTCAGCCCCAGCATTTT; CDR3: CASSEGIGGQPQHF
J: TRBJ2-1; D: .; V: TRBV7-9; size: .; DNA: TGTGCCAGCAGCTTGGGAGATGAGCAGTTCTTC; CDR3: CASSLGDEQFF
J: TRBJ2-6; D: .; V: TRBV6-5; size: .; DNA: TGTGCCAGCAAGTGGTCTGGGGCCAACGTCCTGACTTTC; CDR3: CASKWSGANVLTF
J: TRBJ2-7; D: TRBD2; V: TRBV11-2; size: .; DNA: TGTGCCAGCAGCCAACTAGCGGGAGGAAGCTCCTACGAGCAGTACTTC; CDR3: CASSQLAGGSSYEQYF
J: TRBJ1-4; D: .; V: TRBV6-5; size: .; DNA: TGTGCCAGCAGTTCCGTCGACAGGAGCGAAAAACTGTTTTTT; CDR3: CASSSVDRSEKLFF
J: TRBJ2-3; D: .; V: TRBV19; size: .; DNA: TGTGCCAGTAAGTCCGACCCAACAGATACGCAGTATTTT; CDR3: CASKSDPTDTQYF
J: TRBJ1-1; D: TRBD1; V: TRBV29-1; size: .; DNA: TGCAGCGTTGAAGGCTTCCCGGGACAGGGGAGGAACACTGAAGCTTTCTTT; CDR3: CSVEGFPGQGRNTEAFF
J: TRBJ1-5; D: .; V: TRBV19; size: medium-sized; DNA: TGTGCCAGTAGTTGGGATTCCCGGGAGAGCAATCAGCCCCAGCATTTT; CDR3: CASSWDSRESNQPQHF
J: TRBJ2-5; D: .; V: TRBV18; size: .; DNA: TGTGCCAGCTCACCACCTTCCGGGATTGAGGGAGAGACCCAGTACTTC; CDR3: CASSPPSGIEGETQYF
J: TRBJ2-2; D: TRBD2; V: TRBV2; size: .; DNA: TGTGCCAGCAGTGGGCGGAGCGGGAGGGCCGGGATAGCCGGGGAGCTGTTTTTT; CDR3: CASSGRSGRAGIAGELFF
J: TRBJ2-6; D: .; V: TRBV7-3; size: .; DNA: TGTGCCAGCAGCCCCGGACCTGGGGCCAACGTCCTGACTTTC; CDR3: CASSPGPGANVLTF
J: TRBJ1-6; D: TRBD1; V: TRBV2; size: .; DNA: TGTGCCAGCAGGCAAACAGGGGGCTGGAATTCACCCCTCCACTTT; CDR3: CASRQTGGWNSPLHF
J: TRBJ1-1; D: .; V: TRBV7-8; size: .; DNA: TGTGCCAGCAGCTTAGAGGCCCGGGGTGCTGAAGCTTTCTTT; CDR3: CASSLEARGAEAFF
J: TRBJ2-1; D: .; V: TRBV18; size: once; DNA: TGTGCCAGCTCACCACCGAAAGGGATTAGCTCCTACAATGAGCAGTTCTTC; CDR3: CASSPPKGISSYNEQFF
J: TRBJ2-2; D: .; V: TRBV6-6; size: .; DNA: TGTGCCAGCAGTCCGGCCCAGGTGGACACCGGGGAGCTGTTTTTT; CDR3: CASSPAQVDTGELFF
J: TRBJ2-2; D: TRBD2; V: TRBV5-1; size: .; DNA: TGCGCCAGCAGCTTGATGGCGGGAGCAGGTGGTGGGGAGCTGTTTTTT; CDR3: CASSLMAGAGGGELFF
J: TRBJ2-7; D: .; V: TRBV10-2; size: .; DNA: TGCGCCAGCAGTGAGACTACGACCTACGAGCAGTACTTC; CDR3: CASSETTTYEQYF
J: TRBJ2-5; D: .; V: TRBV7-2; size: .; DNA: TGTGCCAGCAGCTTAGGGTCCCGTCAAGAGACCCAGTACTTC; CDR3: CASSLGSRQETQYF
J: TRBJ2-2; D: .; V: TRBV18; size: .; DNA: TGTGCCAGCTCACCGTTTATTTATGGGGACACCGGGGAGCTGTTTTTT; CDR3: CASSPFIYGDTGELFF
J: TRBJ2-3; D: .; V: TRBV7-3; size: .; DNA: TGTGCCAGCAGCTTAACCTTGCTAGCGAATACGCAGTATTTT; CDR3: CASSLTLLANTQYF
J: TRBJ2-5; D: TRBD2; V: TRBV30; size: .; DNA: TGTGCCTGGAGTGTAACTAGCGGGAGGGCAGAGACCCAGTACTTC; CDR3: CAWSVTSGRAETQYF
J: TRBJ2-1; D: .; V: TRBV7-2; size: .; DNA: TGTGCCAGCAGCCTCGTGTCGGGGCAGTTCTTC; CDR3: CASSLVSGQFF
J: TRBJ1-2; D: TRBD1; V: TRBV4-1; size: few; DNA: TGCGCCAGCAGCCAAGGGGACAGCAACTATGGCTACACCTTC; CDR3: CASSQGDSNYGYTF
J: TRBJ2-1; D: TRBD2; V: TRBV9; size: .; DNA: TGTGCCAGCAGCCTGAGCGGGAGCTCCTACAATGAGCAGTTCTTC; CDR3: CASSLSGSSYNEQFF
J: TRBJ2-7; D: .; V: TRBV6-5; size: .; DNA: TGTGCCAGCAGTTACGGGGGGCCCTACGAGCAGTACTTC; CDR3: CASSYGGPYEQYF
J: TRBJ2-7; D: TRBD1; V: TRBV28; size: .; DNA: TGTGCCAGCAGACCACAGGGGGAGGCGCAGTACTTC; CDR3: CASRPQGEAQYF
J: TRBJ2-1; D: .; V: TRBV11-3; size: .; DNA: TGTGCCAGCCACACCGACAGGCCAAGCTACAATGAGCAGTTCTTC; CDR3: CASHTDRPSYNEQFF
J: TRBJ2-7; D: TRBD1; V: TRBV15; size: .; DNA: TGTGCCACCAGCAGGACAGGGGGCGGGGAGCAGTACTTC; CDR3: CATSRTGGGEQYF
J: TRBJ2-1; D: .; V: TRBV7-9; size: once; DNA: TGTGCCAGCAGCTTAGCGTGGGGGGCTAGGAATGAGCAGTTCTTC; CDR3: CASSLAWGARNEQFF
J: TRBJ2-1; D: .; V: TRBV18; size: .; DNA: TGTGCCAGCTCACCGCCACTCCCCCTCCATGAGCAGTTCTTC; CDR3: CASSPPLPLHEQFF
J: TRBJ1-1; D: .; V: TRBV28; size: .; DNA: TGTGCCAGCAGTACAATCCTACACACTGAAGCTTTCTTT; CDR3: CASSTILHTEAFF
J: TRBJ1-1; D: .; V: TRBV7-2; size: .; DNA: TGTGCCAGCAGCTTGCGGGCGGGGATCAACACTGAAGCTTTCTTT; CDR3: CASSLRAGINTEAFF
J: TRBJ2-7; D: TRBD1; V: TRBV18; size: .; DNA: TGTGCCAGCTCCGCCGGGACAGACTACGAGCAGTACTTC; CDR3: CASSAGTDYEQYF
J: TRBJ2-1; D: TRBD1; V: TRBV11-3; size: .; DNA: TGTGCCAGCAGCTCCGACAGGGGGCTGTACAATGAGCAGTTCTTC; CDR3: CASSSDRGLYNEQFF
J: TRBJ2-5; D: .; V: TRBV28; size: .; DNA: TGTGCCAGCAGTCCGGCCGGCGGGACAGAGACCCAGTACTTC; CDR3: CASSPAGGTETQYF
J: TRBJ1-1; D: TRBD1; V: TRBV7-8; size: .; DNA: TGTGCCAGCAGCTTAGGGGTACAGGGGGTTTTCTTT; CDR3: CASSLGVQGVFF
J: TRBJ1-4; D: .; V: TRBV30; size: once; DNA: TGTGCCTGGAGAGCCGGGAGTGCAACTAATGAAAAACTGTTTTTT; CDR3: CAWRAGSATNEKLFF
J: TRBJ2-2; D: .; V: TRBV28; size: .; DNA: TGTGCCAGCAGTCTAGCCGGGATAAACACCGGGGAGCTGTTTTTT; CDR3: CASSLAGINTGELFF
J: TRBJ2-7; D: TRBD2; V: TRBV29-1; size: .; DNA: TGCAGCGGGGGATCTAGCGGGAGGTTCGACGAGCAGTACTTC; CDR3: CSGGSSGRFDEQYF
J: TRBJ2-7; D: TRBD1; V: TRBV6-1; size: .; DNA: TGTGCCAGCACCCCGACAGGGGGGCCCTACGAGCAGTACTTC; CDR3: CASTPTGGPYEQYF
J: TRBJ2-1; D: .; V: TRBV7-9; size: .; DNA: TGTGCCAGCAGCTTGAGAGTCGTCAATGAGCAGTTCTTC; CDR3: CASSLRVVNEQFF
J: TRBJ2-7; D: .; V: TRBV5-5; size: .; DNA: TGTGCCAGCAGCTTGGGTCAGGGTGCCTACGAGCAGTACTTC; CDR3: CASSLGQGAYEQYF
J: TRBJ2-1; D: TRBD2; V: TRBV9; size: .; DNA: TGTGCCAGCAGCGTATGGGGGAGGGCCCTGGATGAGCAGTTCTTC; CDR3: CASSVWGRALDEQFF
J: TRBJ1-1; D: TRBD1; V: TRBV7-2; size: .; DNA: TGTGCCAGCAGCTCGACAGGGGCGAACACTGAAGCTTTCTTT; CDR3: CASSSTGANTEAFF
J: TRBJ2-3; D: TRBD2; V: TRBV28; size: .; DNA: TGTGCCAGCAGTCTAGCGGGAGTGGGAGATACGCAGTATTTT; CDR3: CASSLAGVGDTQYF